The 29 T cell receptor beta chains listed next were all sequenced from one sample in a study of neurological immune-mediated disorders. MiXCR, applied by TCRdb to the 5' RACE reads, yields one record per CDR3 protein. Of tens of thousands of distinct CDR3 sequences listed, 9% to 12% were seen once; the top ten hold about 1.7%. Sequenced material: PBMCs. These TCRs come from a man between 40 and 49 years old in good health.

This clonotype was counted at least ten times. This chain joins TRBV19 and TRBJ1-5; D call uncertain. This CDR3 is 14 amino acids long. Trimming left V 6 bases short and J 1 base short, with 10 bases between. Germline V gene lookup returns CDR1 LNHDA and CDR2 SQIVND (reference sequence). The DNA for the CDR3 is TGTGCCAGTAGGGTCAGATTCAGCAATCAGCCCCAGCATTTT. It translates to CASRVRFSNQPQHF.

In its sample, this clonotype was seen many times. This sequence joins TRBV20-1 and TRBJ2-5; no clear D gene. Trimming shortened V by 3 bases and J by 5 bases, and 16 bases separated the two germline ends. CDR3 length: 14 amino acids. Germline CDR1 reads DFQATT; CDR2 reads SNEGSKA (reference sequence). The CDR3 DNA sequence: TGCAGTGCTAGGCCAAAGGCCAGACCTGAGACCCAGTACTTC. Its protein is CSARPKARPETQYF.

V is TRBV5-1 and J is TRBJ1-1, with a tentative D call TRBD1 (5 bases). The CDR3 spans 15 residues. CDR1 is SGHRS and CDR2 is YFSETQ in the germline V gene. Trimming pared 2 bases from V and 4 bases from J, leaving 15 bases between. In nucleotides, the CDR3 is TGCGCCAGCAGCTTAGAGGGGATAGGTGGCACTGAAGCTTTCTTT. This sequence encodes CASSLEGIGGTEAFF.

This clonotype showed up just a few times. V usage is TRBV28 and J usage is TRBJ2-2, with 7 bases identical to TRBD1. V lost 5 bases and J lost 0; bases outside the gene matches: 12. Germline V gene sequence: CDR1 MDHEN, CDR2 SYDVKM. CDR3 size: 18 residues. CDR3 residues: CASSTPPPGGTNTGELFF. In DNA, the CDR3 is TGTGCCAGCAGTACCCCTCCCCCAGGGGGAACGAACACCGGGGAGCTGTTTTTT.

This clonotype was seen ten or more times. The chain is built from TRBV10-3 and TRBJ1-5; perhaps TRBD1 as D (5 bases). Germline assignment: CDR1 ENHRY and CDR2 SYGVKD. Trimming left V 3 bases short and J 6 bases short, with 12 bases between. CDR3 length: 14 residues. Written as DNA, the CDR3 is TGTGCCATCAGTGAAGGGGTAGGGAGTCAGCCCCAGCATTTT. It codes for CAISEGVGSQPQHF.

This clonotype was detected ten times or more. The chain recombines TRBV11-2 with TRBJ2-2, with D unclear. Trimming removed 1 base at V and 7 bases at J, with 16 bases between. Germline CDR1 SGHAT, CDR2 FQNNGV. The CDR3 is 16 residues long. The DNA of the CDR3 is TGTGCCAGCAGCTTAGTCGGGTGGCGAGTAGACGGGGAGCTGTTTTTT. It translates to CASSLVGWRVDGELFF.

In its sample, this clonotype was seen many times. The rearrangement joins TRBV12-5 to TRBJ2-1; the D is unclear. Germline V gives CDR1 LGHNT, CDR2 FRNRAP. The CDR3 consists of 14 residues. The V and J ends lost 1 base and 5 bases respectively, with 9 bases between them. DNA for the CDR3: TGTGCTAGTGGTTTGGATAGCCAGAACAATGAGCAGTTCTTC. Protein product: CASGLDSQNNEQFF.

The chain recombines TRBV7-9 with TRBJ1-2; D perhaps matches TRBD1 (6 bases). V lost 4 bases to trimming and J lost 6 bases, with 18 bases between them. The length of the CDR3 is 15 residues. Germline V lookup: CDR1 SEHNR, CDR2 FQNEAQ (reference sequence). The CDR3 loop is CASSSVIQGMDGYTF. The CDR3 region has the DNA TGTGCCAGCAGCTCCGTGATACAGGGAATGGATGGCTACACCTTC.

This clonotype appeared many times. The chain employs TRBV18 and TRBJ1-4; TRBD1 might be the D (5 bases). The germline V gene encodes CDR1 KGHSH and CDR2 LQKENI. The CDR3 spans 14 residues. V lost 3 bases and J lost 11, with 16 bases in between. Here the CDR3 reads CASSPRDGGEKLFF. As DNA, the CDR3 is TGTGCCAGCTCACCCCGGGACGGGGGGGAGAAACTGTTTTTT.

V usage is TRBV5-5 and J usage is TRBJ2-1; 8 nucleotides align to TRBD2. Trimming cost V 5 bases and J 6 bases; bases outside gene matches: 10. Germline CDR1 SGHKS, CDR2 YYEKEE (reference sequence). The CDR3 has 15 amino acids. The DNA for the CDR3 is TGTGCCAGCAGTCTCGGGGGGGCTTGGGGCAATGAGCAGTTCTTC. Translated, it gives CASSLGGAWGNEQFF.

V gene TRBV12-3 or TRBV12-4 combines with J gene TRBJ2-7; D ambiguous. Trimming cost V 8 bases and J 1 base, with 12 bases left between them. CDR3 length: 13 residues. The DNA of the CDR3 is TGTGCCAGCTTAAGTTCGTTGTCCTACGAGCAGTACTTC. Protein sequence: CASLSSLSYEQYF.

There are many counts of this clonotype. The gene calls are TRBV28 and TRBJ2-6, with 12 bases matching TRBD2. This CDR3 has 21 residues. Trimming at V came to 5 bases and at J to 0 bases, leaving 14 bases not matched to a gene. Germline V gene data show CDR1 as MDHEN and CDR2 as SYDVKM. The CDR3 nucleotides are TGTGCCAGCAGTAGCCCGGGACTAGCGGGTGTTCTAAGCTCTGGGGCCAACGTCCTGACTTTC. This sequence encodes CASSSPGLAGVLSSGANVLTF. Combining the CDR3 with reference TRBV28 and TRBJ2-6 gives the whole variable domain DVKVTQSSRYLVKRTGEKVFLECVQDMDHENMFWYRQDPGLGLRLIYFSYDVKMKEKGDIPEGYSVSREKKERFSLILESASTNQTSMYLCASSSPGLAGVLSSGANVLTFGAGSRLTVL.

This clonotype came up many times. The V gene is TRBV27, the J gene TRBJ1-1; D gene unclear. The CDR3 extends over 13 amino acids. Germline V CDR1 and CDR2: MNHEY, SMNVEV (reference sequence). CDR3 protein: CVSAWGSNTEAFF. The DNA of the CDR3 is TGTGTCTCGGCGTGGGGTTCGAACACTGAAGCTTTCTTT.

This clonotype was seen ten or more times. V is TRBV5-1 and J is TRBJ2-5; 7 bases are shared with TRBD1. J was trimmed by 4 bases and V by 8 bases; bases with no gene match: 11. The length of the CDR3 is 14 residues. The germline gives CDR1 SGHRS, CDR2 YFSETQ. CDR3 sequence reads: CASQRQGQRETQYF. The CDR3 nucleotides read TGCGCCAGTCAACGACAGGGCCAGAGAGAGACCCAGTACTTC.

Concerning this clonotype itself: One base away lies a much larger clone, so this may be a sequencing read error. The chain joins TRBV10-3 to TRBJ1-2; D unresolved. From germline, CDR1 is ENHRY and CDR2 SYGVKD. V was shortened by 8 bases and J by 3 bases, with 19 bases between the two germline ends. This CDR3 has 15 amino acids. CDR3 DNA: TGTGCCATCGGTCAAGGGTTTTACGGGGACTATGGCTACACCTTC. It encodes CAIGQGFYGDYGYTF.

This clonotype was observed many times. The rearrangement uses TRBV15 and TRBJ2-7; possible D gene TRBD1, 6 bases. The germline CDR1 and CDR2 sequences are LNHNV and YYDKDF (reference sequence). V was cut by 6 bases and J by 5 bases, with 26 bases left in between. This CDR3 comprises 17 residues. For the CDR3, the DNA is TGTGCCACCAGGAACGGCTCTTGGGACACCGCGAGTGACGAGCAGTACTTC. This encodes CATRNGSWDTASDEQYF.

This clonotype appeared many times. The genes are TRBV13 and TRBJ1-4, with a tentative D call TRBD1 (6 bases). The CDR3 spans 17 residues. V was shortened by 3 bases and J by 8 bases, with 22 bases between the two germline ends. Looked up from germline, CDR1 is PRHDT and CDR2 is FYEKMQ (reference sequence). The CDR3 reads CASSFSSRGGFQEKLFF. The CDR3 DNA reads TGTGCCAGCAGCTTCAGTTCCAGGGGCGGGTTTCAGGAAAAACTGTTTTTT.

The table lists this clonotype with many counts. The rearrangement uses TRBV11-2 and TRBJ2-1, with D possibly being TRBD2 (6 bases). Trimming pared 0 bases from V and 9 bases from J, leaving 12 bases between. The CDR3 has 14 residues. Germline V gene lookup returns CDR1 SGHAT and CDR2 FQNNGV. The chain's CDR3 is CASSLEGPEGEQFF. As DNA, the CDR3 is TGTGCCAGCAGCTTAGAGGGGCCGGAGGGTGAGCAGTTCTTC.

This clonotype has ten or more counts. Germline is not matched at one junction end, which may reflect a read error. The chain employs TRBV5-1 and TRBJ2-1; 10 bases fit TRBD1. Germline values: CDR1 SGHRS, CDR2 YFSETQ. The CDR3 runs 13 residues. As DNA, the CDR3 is TGCGCCAGCAGATTCCGCACCGGGACAGGGGCTTCTTTC. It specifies CASRFRTGTGASF.

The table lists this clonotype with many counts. The CDR3 DNA reads as TGCAGTGCCGCACCAGGGGGATACTACGAGCAGTACTTC. Protein sequence: CSAAPGGYYEQYF. The rearrangement joins TRBV20-1 to TRBJ2-7; 7 positions match TRBD1. Germline CDR1 DFQATT, CDR2 SNEGSKA (reference sequence). J was trimmed by 3 bases and V by 6 bases; bases with no gene match: 8. There are 13 residues in the CDR3.

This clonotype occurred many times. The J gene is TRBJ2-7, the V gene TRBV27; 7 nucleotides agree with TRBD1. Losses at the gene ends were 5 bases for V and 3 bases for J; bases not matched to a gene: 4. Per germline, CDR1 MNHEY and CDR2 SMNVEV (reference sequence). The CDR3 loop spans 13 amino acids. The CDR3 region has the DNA TGTGCCAGCAGTCCATGGGACAGCTACGAGCAGTACTTC. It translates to CASSPWDSYEQYF.

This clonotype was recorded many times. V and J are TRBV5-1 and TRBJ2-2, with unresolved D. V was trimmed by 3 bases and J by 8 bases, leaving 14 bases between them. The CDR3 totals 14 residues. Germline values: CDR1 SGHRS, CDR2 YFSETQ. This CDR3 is CASSSGIPGGELFF. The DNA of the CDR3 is TGCGCCAGCAGCTCGGGCATCCCAGGAGGGGAGCTGTTTTTT.

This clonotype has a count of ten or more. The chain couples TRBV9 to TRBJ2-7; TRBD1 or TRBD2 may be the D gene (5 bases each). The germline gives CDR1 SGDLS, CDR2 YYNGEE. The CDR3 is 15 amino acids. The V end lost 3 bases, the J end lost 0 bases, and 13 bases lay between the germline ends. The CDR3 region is CASSADEGRSYEQYF. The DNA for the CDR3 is TGTGCCAGCAGCGCGGACGAGGGGCGCTCCTACGAGCAGTACTTC.

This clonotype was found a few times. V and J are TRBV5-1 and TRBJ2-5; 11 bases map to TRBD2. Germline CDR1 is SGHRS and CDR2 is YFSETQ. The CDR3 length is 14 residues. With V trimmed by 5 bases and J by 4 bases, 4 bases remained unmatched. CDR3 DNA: TGCGCCAGCAGGACTAGCGGGAAGGGAGAGACCCAGTACTTC. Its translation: CASRTSGKGETQYF.

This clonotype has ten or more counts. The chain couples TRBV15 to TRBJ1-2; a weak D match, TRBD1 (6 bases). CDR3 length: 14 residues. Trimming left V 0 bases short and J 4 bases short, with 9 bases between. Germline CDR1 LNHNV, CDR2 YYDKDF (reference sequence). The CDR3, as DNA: TGTGCCACCAGCAGAGATCAAGGGGGCTATGGCTACACCTTC. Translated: CATSRDQGGYGYTF.

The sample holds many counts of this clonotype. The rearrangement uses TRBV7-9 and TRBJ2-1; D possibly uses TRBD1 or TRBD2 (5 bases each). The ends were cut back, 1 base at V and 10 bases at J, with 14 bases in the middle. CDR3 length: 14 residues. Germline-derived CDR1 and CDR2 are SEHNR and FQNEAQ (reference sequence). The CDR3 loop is CASSLVSGPGEQFF. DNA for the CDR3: TGTGCCAGCAGCTTAGTTTCGGGACCTGGGGAGCAGTTCTTC.

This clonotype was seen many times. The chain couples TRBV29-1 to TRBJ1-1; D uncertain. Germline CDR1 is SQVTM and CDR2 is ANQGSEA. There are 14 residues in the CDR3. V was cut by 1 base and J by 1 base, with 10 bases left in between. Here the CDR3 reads CSVEVEWPNTEAFF. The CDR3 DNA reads TGCAGCGTTGAAGTTGAGTGGCCGAACACTGAAGCTTTCTTT.

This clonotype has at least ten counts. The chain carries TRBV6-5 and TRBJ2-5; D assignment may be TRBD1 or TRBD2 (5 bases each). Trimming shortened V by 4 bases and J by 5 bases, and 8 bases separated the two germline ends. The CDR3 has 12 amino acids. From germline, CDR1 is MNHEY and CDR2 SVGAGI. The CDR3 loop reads CASSSGTETQYF. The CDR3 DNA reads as TGTGCCAGCAGTTCCGGGACGGAGACCCAGTACTTC.

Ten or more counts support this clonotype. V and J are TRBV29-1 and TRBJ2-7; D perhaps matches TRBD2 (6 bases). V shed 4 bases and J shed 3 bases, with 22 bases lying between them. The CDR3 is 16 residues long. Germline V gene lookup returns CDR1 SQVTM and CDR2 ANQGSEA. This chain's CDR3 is CSVGRANRRVGYEQYF. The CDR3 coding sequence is TGCAGCGTTGGGAGGGCAAACCGACGGGTAGGCTACGAGCAGTACTTC.